These 8 T cell receptor beta chains were sequenced from one sample in a study of blood T cell repertoires in COVID-19. Measured with immunoSEQ multiplex PCR; TCRdb has only the in-frame clones, and not every one. The top ten clones hold less than 6% of a sample with some 220,000 clones, approximately 78% of them seen once. What was sequenced was peripheral blood. These receptors came from an older woman with COVID-19, enrolled during active disease.

The chain joins TRBV11-2 to TRBJ1-1; no definite D call. The CDR3 totals 12 residues. Trimming removed 5 bases at V and 7 bases at J, with 11 bases between. Germline lookup yields CDR1 SGHAT and CDR2 FQNNGV. For the CDR3, the DNA is TGTGCCAGCAGCGTTTCACAGATTGAAGCTTTCTTT. Translated, it gives CASSVSQIEAFF.

CDR3 sequence (DNA): TGTGCCAGCAGCTTGGACAGGGGGCCCTATGGCTACACCTTC. This codes for CASSLDRGPYGYTF. The genes are TRBV7-2 and TRBJ1-2, with 11 bases that match TRBD1. CDR1 and CDR2 (germline): SGHTA, FQGNSA. The CDR3 contains 14 residues. Trimming removed 3 bases from V and 4 bases from J; junction bases left unmatched: 1.

The CDR3 bases are TGTGCCAGTAGTCCCCGACAGGGGAGGGATAATGAGCAGTTCTTC. Translating it yields CASSPRQGRDNEQFF. The chain joins TRBV19 to TRBJ2-1; D is possibly TRBD1 (8 bases). This CDR3 has 15 residues. Between the trimmed V and J ends, which lost 5 bases and 7 bases, there was a span of 18 bases. Germline CDR1 reads LNHDA; CDR2 reads SQIVND (reference sequence).

The DNA for the CDR3 is TGCAGCGTCTTCGGACTAAAACTAGACGATGAGCAGTTCTTC. The encoded protein is CSVFGLKLDDEQFF. This chain connects TRBV29-1 to TRBJ2-1, with a weak D call TRBD2 (6 bases). V lost 6 bases, J lost 8 bases, and 20 bases lay in between. The length of the CDR3 is 14 residues. Germline loops: CDR1 SQVTM, CDR2 ANQGSEA.

The chain carries TRBV7-2 and TRBJ2-7, with D possibly matching TRBD2 (5 bases). V was shortened by 1 base and J by 4 bases, with 11 bases between the two germline ends. Germline CDR1 reads SGHTA; CDR2 reads FQGNSA. The CDR3 is 14 amino acids. For the CDR3, the DNA is TGTGCCAGCAGCTTAGATGGACTCGATTACGAGCAGTACTTC. Residues: CASSLDGLDYEQYF.

Only a few counts were recorded for this clone. The chain employs TRBV6-1 and TRBJ1-6, with D maybe TRBD1 (5 bases). Trimming cost V 2 bases and J 10 bases, with 15 bases left between them. Germline V gives CDR1 MNHNS, CDR2 SASEGT. The CDR3 spans 15 residues. The CDR3 reads CASSESPQGRSPLHF. The CDR3 DNA is TGTGCCAGCAGTGAATCCCCGCAGGGTAGATCACCCCTCCACTTT.

The chain uses TRBV7-2 and TRBJ2-7; tentative D call: TRBD2 (7 bases). The CDR3 spans 16 residues. Germline V gene sequence: CDR1 SGHTA, CDR2 FQGNSA. The ends were cut back, 2 bases at V and 3 bases at J, with 17 bases in the middle. The CDR3 DNA is TGTGCCAGCAGCTTAAGTTCGGGGGGCGAATACTACGAGCAGTACTTC. Its protein product is CASSLSSGGEYYEQYF. Together with reference TRBV7-2 and TRBJ2-7, the CDR3 gives the full variable domain: GAGVSQSPSNKVTEKGKDVELRCDPISGHTALYWYRQSLGQGLEFLIYFQGNSAPDKSGLPSDRFSAERTGGSVSTLTIQRTQQEDSAVYLCASSLSSGGEYYEQYFGPGTRLTVT.

This clone was detected a few times. V usage is TRBV25-1 and J usage is TRBJ1-1; tentatively, D is TRBD1 (6 bases). Germline assignment: CDR1 MGHDK and CDR2 SYGVNS. V shed 6 bases and J shed 7 bases, with 15 bases lying between them. This CDR3 has 13 amino acids. The CDR3 DNA sequence: TGTGCCAGCAGAGGTCTTGTGGACAGTGAAGCTTTCTTT. Amino acid sequence: CASRGLVDSEAFF.